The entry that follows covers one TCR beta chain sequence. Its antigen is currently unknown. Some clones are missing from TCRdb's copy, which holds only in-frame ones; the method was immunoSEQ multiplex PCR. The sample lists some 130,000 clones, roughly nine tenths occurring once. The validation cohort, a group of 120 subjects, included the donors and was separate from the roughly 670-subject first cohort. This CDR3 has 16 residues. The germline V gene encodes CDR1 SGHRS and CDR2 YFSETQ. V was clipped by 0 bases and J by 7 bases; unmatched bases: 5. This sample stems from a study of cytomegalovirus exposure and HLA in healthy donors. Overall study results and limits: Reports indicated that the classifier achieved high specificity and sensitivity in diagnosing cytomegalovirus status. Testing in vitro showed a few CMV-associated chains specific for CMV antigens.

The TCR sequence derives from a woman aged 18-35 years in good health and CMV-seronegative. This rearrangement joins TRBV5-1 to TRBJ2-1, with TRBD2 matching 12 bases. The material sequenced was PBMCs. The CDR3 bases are TGCGCCAGCAGCTTGGTTGGCACTAGCGGGGGGAATGAGCAGTTCTTC. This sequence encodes CASSLVGTSGGNEQFF.